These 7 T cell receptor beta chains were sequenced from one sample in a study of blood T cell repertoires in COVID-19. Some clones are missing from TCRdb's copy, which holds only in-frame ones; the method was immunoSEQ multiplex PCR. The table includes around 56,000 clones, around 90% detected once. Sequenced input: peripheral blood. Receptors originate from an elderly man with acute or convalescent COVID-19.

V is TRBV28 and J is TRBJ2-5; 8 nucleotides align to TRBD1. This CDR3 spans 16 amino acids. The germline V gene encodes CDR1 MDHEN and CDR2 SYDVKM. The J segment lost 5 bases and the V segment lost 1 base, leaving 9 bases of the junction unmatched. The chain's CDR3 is CASSLYPRDRLETQYF. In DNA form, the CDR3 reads TGTGCCAGCAGTTTATATCCCAGGGACAGGTTGGAGACCCAGTACTTC.

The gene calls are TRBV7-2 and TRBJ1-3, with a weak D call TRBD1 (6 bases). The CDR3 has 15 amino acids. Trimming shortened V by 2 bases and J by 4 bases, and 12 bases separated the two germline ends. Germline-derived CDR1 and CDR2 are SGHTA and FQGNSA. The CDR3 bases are TGTGCCAGCAGCTTAATGCAGGGGTCGGGAAACACCATATATTTT. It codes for CASSLMQGSGNTIYF. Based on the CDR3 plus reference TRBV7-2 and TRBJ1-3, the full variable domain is GAGVSQSPSNKVTEKGKDVELRCDPISGHTALYWYRQSLGQGLEFLIYFQGNSAPDKSGLPSDRFSAERTGGSVSTLTIQRTQQEDSAVYLCASSLMQGSGNTIYFGEGSWLTVV.

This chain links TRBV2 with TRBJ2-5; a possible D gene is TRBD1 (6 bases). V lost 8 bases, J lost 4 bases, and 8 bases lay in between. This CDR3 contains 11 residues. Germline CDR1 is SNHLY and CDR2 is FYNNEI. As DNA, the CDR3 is TGTGCCAGCCAGGGGAGAGAGACCCAGTACTTC. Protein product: CASQGRETQYF.

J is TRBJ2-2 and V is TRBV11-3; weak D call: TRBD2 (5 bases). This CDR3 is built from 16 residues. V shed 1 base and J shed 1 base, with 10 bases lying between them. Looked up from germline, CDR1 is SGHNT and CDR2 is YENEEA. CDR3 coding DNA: TGTGCCAGCAGCTTAGGCGGGTCCAAGAACACCGGGGAGCTGTTTTTT. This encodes CASSLGGSKNTGELFF. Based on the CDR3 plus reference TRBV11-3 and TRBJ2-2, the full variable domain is EAGVVQSPRYKIIEKKQPVAFWCNPISGHNTLYWYLQNLGQGPELLIRYENEEAVDDSQLPKDRFSAERLKGVDSTLKIQPAELGDSAVYLCASSLGGSKNTGELFFGEGSRLTVL.

CDR3 DNA sequence: TGTGCCAGCAGCTTGGCGGCTAGCGGGACCACAGATACGCAGTATTTT. This sequence encodes CASSLAASGTTDTQYF. The chain links TRBV5-6 to TRBJ2-3, with TRBD2 identical over 9 bases. V was pared by 0 bases and J by 2 bases, with 4 bases of the junction left unmatched. This CDR3 spans 16 amino acids. Germline V gene data show CDR1 as SGHDT and CDR2 as YYEEEE.

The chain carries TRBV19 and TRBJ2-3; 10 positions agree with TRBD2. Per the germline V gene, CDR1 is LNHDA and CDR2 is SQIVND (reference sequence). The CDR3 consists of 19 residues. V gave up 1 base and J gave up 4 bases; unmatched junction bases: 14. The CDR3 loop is CASSIASGGGKNIPDTQYF. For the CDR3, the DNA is TGTGCCAGTAGTATAGCCAGCGGGGGGGGGAAAAATATCCCAGATACGCAGTATTTT.

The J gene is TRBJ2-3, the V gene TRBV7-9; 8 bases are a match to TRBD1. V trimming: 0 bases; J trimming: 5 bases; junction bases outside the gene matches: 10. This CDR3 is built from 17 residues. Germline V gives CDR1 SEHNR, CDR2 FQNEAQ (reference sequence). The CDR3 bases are TGTGCCAGCAGCTTAGCCAGGATGGCCAGGGGGCAAGATACGCAGTATTTT. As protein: CASSLARMARGQDTQYF.